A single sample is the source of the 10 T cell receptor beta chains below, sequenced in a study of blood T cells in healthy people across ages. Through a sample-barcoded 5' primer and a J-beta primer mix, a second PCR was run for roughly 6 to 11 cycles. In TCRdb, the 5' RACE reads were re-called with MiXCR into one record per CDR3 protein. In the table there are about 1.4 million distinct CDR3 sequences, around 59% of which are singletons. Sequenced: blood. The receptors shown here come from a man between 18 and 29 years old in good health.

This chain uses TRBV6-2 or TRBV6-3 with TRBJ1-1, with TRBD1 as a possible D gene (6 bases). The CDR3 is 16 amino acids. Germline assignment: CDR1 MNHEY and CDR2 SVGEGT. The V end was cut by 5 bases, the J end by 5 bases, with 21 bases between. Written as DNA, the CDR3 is TGTGCCAGCAGTAAAACCCGGACAGTCCCATCAACTGAAGCTTTCTTT. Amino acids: CASSKTRTVPSTEAFF.

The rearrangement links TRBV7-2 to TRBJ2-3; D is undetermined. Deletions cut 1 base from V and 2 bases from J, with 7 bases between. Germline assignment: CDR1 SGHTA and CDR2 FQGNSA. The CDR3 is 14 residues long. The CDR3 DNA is TGTGCCAGCAGCTTAGATCCACCCACAGATACGCAGTATTTT. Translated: CASSLDPPTDTQYF.

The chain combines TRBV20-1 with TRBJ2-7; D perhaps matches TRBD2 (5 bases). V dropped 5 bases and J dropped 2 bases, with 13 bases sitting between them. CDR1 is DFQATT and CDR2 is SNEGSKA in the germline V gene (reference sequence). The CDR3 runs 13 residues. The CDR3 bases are TGCAGTGCTCTGGAGGCAGGCCCCTACGAGCAGTACTTC. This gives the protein CSALEAGPYEQYF.

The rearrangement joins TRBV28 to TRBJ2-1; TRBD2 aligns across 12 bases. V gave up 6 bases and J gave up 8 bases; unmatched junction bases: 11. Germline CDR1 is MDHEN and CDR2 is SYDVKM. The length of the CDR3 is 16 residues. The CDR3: CASRRPRLAGEYEQFF. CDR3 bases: TGTGCCAGCAGGCGACCCCGACTAGCGGGAGAATATGAGCAGTTCTTC.

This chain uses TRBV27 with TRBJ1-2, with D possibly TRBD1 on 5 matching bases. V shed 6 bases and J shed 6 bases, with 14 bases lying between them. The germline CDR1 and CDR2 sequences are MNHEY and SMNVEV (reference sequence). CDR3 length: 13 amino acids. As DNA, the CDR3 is TGTGCCAGCAGAACCTCCGGGGGAGATGGCTACACCTTC. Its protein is CASRTSGGDGYTF.

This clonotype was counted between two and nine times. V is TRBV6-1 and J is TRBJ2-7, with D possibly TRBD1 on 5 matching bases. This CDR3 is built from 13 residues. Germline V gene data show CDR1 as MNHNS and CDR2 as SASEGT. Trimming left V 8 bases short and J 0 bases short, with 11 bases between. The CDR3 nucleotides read TGTGCCAGCTTAGACAGCAACTCCTACGAGCAGTACTTC. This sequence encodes CASLDSNSYEQYF.

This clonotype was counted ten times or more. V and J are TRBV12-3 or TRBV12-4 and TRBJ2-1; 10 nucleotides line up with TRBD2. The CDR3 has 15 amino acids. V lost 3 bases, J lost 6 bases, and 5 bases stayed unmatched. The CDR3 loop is CASSFRTSGSNEQFF. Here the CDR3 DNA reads TGTGCCAGCAGTTTTCGGACTAGCGGAAGCAATGAGCAGTTCTTC.

CDR3 nucleotide sequence: TGTGCCAGCAGTTGGCTAGCGGGAGCGGATGAGCAGTTCTTC. Residues: CASSWLAGADEQFF. The J gene is TRBJ2-1, the V gene TRBV6-5; 10 positions agree with TRBD2. V dropped 4 bases and J dropped 8; count of bases not matched to a gene: 5. CDR1 is MNHEY, CDR2 SVGAGI, per germline. The CDR3 is 14 amino acids.

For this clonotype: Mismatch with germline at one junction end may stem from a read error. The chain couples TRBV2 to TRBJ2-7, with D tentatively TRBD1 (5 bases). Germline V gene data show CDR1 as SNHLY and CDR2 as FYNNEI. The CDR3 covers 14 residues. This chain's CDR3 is CASSSQGLPYEKYF. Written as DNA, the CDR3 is TGTGCCAGCAGTTCCCAGGGCCTGCCCTACGAGAAGTACTTC. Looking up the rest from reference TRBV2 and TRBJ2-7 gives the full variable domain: EPEVTQTPSHQVTQMGQEVILRCVPISNHLYFYWYRQILGQKVEFLVSFYNNEISEKSEIFDDQFSVERPDGSNFTLKIRSTKLEDSAMYFCASSSQGLPYEKYFGPGTRLTVT.

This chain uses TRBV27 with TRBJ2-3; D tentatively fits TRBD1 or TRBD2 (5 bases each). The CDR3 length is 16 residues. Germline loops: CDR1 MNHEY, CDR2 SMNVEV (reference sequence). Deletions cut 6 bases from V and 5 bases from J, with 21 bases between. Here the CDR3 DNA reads TGTGCCAGCAGCCCAATGGGGACGCTCGGGATAGATACGCAGTATTTT. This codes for CASSPMGTLGIDTQYF.